Listed below are T cell receptor beta chains from one sample, sequenced in a study of regulatory T cells in long-lasting Graves disease. From the multiplex PCR reads, TCRdb called clonotypes with MiXCR, one entry per CDR3 protein. The table includes about 430,000 distinct CDR3 sequences, roughly 21% detected once. The source material was peripheral blood mononuclear cells (PBMCs), sampled when the disease was refractory, from a patient treated with antithyroid drugs. The source is a female donor with Graves disease. CDR3s include the opening cysteine and the closing phenylalanine or tryptophan. Fields, in order: J gene, V gene, clone size, D gene, CDR3 DNA, CDR3 protein. The D gene is left open where the match is weak. Clone size is stated in some rows and not others, as once, few, many or a class when expanded.

TRBJ1-6 | TRBV20-1 | . | TRBD1 | TGCAGTGCTAGACCGGACAGGGATAATTCACCCCTCCACTTT | CSARPDRDNSPLHF
TRBJ2-7 | TRBV19 | few | . | TGTGCCAGTAGTATGGACAGCCTCTCCTACGAGCAGTACTTC | CASSMDSLSYEQYF
TRBJ1-6 | TRBV6-1 | many | TRBD1 | TGTGCCAGCACCGCCCCGGGACAGAGGGGTTCACCCCTCCACTTT | CASTAPGQRGSPLHF
TRBJ1-2 | TRBV28 | many | . | TGTGCCAGCAGTTCCCCAGGGAAGGCTCGGGTTGGCTACACCTTC | CASSSPGKARVGYTF
TRBJ2-2 | TRBV30 | many | . | TGTGCCTGGGGTTTAGACGGCGATACCGGGGAGCTGTTTTTT | CAWGLDGDTGELFF
TRBJ2-4 | TRBV15 | . | TRBD2 | TGTGCCACCAGCACTGGACTAGCGGGAGGTACCAAAAACATTCAGTACTTC | CATSTGLAGGTKNIQYF
TRBJ2-7 | TRBV29-1 | many | TRBD2 | TGCAGCGTTGAAGCTAGTACTAGCGGGGTCTCCTACGAGCAGTACTTC | CSVEASTSGVSYEQYF
TRBJ2-7 | TRBV30 | few | . | TGTGCCTGGGGATCGGCAGCCACCTACGAGCAGTACTTC | CAWGSAATYEQYF
TRBJ2-7 | TRBV5-1 | few | . | TGCGCCAGCAGCTTTGACCTGGGGGCCTACGAGCAGTACTTC | CASSFDLGAYEQYF
TRBJ1-3 | TRBV2 | . | . | TGTGCCAGGAGGGGGAGCTCTGGAAACACCATATATTTT | CARRGSSGNTIYF
TRBJ2-2 | TRBV11-1 | many | TRBD1 | TGTGCCAGCAGCCACAGGGGCGGGGAGCTGTTTTTT | CASSHRGGELFF
TRBJ2-5 | TRBV2 | many | . | TGTGCCAGCAGTTCTGACCTCCGGCAAGAGACCCAGTACTTC | CASSSDLRQETQYF
TRBJ2-5 | TRBV28 | many | . | TGTGCCAGCCGTAGGGGCCGGGAGACCCAGTACTTC | CASRRGRETQYF
TRBJ2-6 | TRBV6-1 | few | TRBD1 | TGTGCCAGCAGAATACAGGGGGCTGTCTCTGGGGCCAACGTCCTGACTTTC | CASRIQGAVSGANVLTF
TRBJ2-2 | TRBV15 | . | TRBD1 | TGTGCCACCAGCCGACCGGGACAGGGTATTTTTTTCAACACCGGGGAGCTGTTTTTT | CATSRPGQGIFFNTGELFF
TRBJ2-5 | TRBV14 | . | TRBD2 | TGTGCCAGCAGCCAAGGCAGGATGGGACTAGCGGGAAGCCCCCAAGAGACCCAGTACTTC | CASSQGRMGLAGSPQETQYF
TRBJ1-2 | TRBV5-1 | many | . | TGCGCCAGCAGCTTGGTGGCCGCAGGGGACTCGAACTATGGCTACACCTTC | CASSLVAAGDSNYGYTF
TRBJ2-5 | TRBV5-6 | many | . | TGTGCCAGCAGCTTGGTTAGGCACCAAGAGACCCAGTACTTC | CASSLVRHQETQYF
TRBJ1-5 | TRBV15 | . | . | TGTGCCACCAGCAGAGATATATTACAGGGCTATCAGCCCCAGCATTTT | CATSRDILQGYQPQHF
TRBJ2-1 | TRBV27 | . | TRBD2 | TGTGCCAGCAGTTTATTTACGGGGACTAGCGGAAGGAATGAGCAGTTCTTC | CASSLFTGTSGRNEQFF
TRBJ2-2 | TRBV7-8 | many | TRBD2 | TGTGCCAGCAGCTCCAGTGCTAGCGGGACGAACACCGGGGAGCTGTTTTTT | CASSSSASGTNTGELFF
TRBJ1-2 | TRBV5-1 | . | . | TGCGCCAGCAGCTTGTTGCCAGAACTTAACTATGGCTACACCTTC | CASSLLPELNYGYTF
TRBJ2-2 | TRBV5-6 | . | TRBD2 | TGTGCCAGCAGCTTGGCTCTAGCGGCCGGGGAGCTGTTTTTT | CASSLALAAGELFF
TRBJ2-4 | TRBV19 | few | . | TGTGCCAGTAGTATACCCATGGGGGCCAAAAACATTCAGTACTTC | CASSIPMGAKNIQYF
TRBJ1-1 | TRBV20-1 | few | . | TGCAGTGCTAGAGATCCCGGACAGAACACTGAAGCTTTCTTT | CSARDPGQNTEAFF
TRBJ2-2 | TRBV12-3/TRBV12-4 | many | TRBD2 | TGTGCCAGCAGCCCGGTGACTAGCGGGAGCGGCACCGGGGAGCTGTTTTTT | CASSPVTSGSGTGELFF
TRBJ1-5 | TRBV19 | few | TRBD1 | TGTGCCAGTAGTACAGGGACAGGGTCTCAGCCCCAGCATTTT | CASSTGTGSQPQHF
TRBJ2-7 | TRBV28 | . | TRBD2 | TGTGCCAGCAGTAATCCTCGGACTAGCGGTACCTCCCAGGGCCACGAGCAGTACTTC | CASSNPRTSGTSQGHEQYF
TRBJ2-2 | TRBV6-1 | few | . | TGTGCCAGCAGTATAGGGGGTCTCGTCGGGGAGCTGTTTTTT | CASSIGGLVGELFF
TRBJ1-5 | TRBV19 | . | TRBD1 | TGTGCCAGTAGTATTAGAGTTAACCGGGACAGGGTACGTCAGCCCCAGCATTTT | CASSIRVNRDRVRQPQHF
TRBJ2-7 | TRBV6-2/TRBV6-3 | many | . | TGTGCCAGCAGTTCTCCCGGGACATCGGACTACGAGCAGTACTTC | CASSSPGTSDYEQYF
TRBJ2-7 | TRBV2 | many | TRBD1 | TGTGCCAGTGGGACAGGGGGAAATTACGAGCAGTACTTC | CASGTGGNYEQYF
TRBJ2-2 | TRBV2 | many | . | TGTGCCAGCAAAGGGAGCACGAACACCGGGGAGCTGTTTTTT | CASKGSTNTGELFF
TRBJ1-6 | TRBV5-4 | . | . | TGTGCCAGCAGCTTGGCCGTTGGTGCAGCGTCTAATTCACCCCTCCACTTT | CASSLAVGAASNSPLHF
TRBJ1-4 | TRBV9 | . | TRBD1 | TGTGCCAGCAGCCCTTCCGGGACAGCAACTAATGAAAAACTGTTTTTT | CASSPSGTATNEKLFF
TRBJ1-5 | TRBV7-9 | . | TRBD1 | TGTGCCAGCAGCTCGACACAGGGGAAGGGCAATCAGCCCCAGCATTTT | CASSSTQGKGNQPQHF
TRBJ2-2 | TRBV2 | many | TRBD2 | TGTGCCAGCAGTGAAGTTGGTTTAGCGGGAGTAAACACCGGGGAGCTGTTTTTT | CASSEVGLAGVNTGELFF
TRBJ1-1 | TRBV15 | few | . | TGTGCCACCAGCAGAGGATGGACTGACACCGAAGCTTTCTTT | CATSRGWTDTEAFF
TRBJ1-5 | TRBV4-1 | . | . | TGCGCCAGCAGCCAAGCGCGGAATCAGCCCCAGCATTTT | CASSQARNQPQHF
TRBJ2-2 | TRBV9 | . | . | TGTGCCAGCAGCGTAGGAACCTCCCCGGGGCACACCGGGGAGCTGTTTTTT | CASSVGTSPGHTGELFF
TRBJ1-6 | TRBV5-1 | many | . | TGCGCCAGCAGCCCGGGGGGGCAGATTAATTCACCCCTCCACTTT | CASSPGGQINSPLHF
TRBJ2-7 | TRBV20-1 | . | . | TGCAGTGCTCTGGGTAGCAACGCCTACGAGCAGTACTTC | CSALGSNAYEQYF
TRBJ2-7 | TRBV20-1 | . | . | TGCAGTGCTAGAGAAGAGGGGGGACTTTTCAGCTACGAGCAGTACTTC | CSAREEGGLFSYEQYF
TRBJ2-5 | TRBV19 | few | . | TGTGCCAGTAGAGCCGACAGGTCCCAAGAGACCCAGTACTTC | CASRADRSQETQYF
TRBJ1-1 | TRBV27 | many | TRBD1 | TGTGCCAGCAGTTTAAGACAGGGGGGCCCCTCCGCTGAAGCTTTCTTT | CASSLRQGGPSAEAFF
TRBJ2-7 | TRBV4-1 | . | . | TGCGCCAGCAGCCCCCGGGACGTCAGCTCCTACGAGCAGTACTTC | CASSPRDVSSYEQYF
TRBJ2-6 | TRBV20-1 | . | . | TGCAGTGCTAGTACAGGGAACTCTGGGGCCAACGTCCTGACTTTC | CSASTGNSGANVLTF
TRBJ2-2 | TRBV5-1 | . | . | TGCGCCAGCAGCTTGGAACAGGCTGGCACCGGGGAGCTGTTTTTT | CASSLEQAGTGELFF
TRBJ2-7 | TRBV6-1 | . | . | TGTGCCAGCAGAAGCCACATCCGGCCCTACGAGCAGTACTTC | CASRSHIRPYEQYF